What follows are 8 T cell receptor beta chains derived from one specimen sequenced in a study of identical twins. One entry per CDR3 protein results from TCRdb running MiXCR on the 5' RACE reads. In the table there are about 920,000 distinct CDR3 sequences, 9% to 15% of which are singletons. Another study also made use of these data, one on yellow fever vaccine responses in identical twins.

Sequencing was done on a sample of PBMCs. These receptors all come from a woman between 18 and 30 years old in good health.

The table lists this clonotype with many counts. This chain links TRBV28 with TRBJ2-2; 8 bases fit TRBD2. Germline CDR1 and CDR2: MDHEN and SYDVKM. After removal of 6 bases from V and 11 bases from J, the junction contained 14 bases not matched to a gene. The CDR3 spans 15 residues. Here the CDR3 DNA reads TGTGCCAGCAGCCCGCCCGGGACTAGGACACATGAGCTGTTTTTT. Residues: CASSPPGTRTHELFF.

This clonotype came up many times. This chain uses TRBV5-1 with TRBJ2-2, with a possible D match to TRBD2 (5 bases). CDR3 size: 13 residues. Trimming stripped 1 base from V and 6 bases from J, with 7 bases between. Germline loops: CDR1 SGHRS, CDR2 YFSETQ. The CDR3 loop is CASSLTGSGELFF. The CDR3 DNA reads TGCGCCAGCAGCTTGACGGGGTCCGGGGAGCTGTTTTTT.

CDR3 in amino acids: CASGRQGGYQPQHF. Here the CDR3 DNA reads TGTGCCAGTGGACGACAGGGAGGGTATCAGCCCCAGCATTTT. The chain joins TRBV19 to TRBJ1-5; TRBD1 agrees at 7 bases. Trimming at V came to 8 bases and at J to 5 bases, leaving 9 bases not matched to a gene. CDR3 length equals 14 residues. CDR1 is LNHDA, CDR2 SQIVND, per germline (reference sequence).

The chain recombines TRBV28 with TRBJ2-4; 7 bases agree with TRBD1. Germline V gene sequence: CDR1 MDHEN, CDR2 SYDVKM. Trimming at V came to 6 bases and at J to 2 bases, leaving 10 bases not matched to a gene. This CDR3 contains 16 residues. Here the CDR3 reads CASRTGLDVSKNIQYF. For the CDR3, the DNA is TGTGCCAGCAGGACAGGGTTGGACGTATCCAAAAACATTCAGTACTTC.

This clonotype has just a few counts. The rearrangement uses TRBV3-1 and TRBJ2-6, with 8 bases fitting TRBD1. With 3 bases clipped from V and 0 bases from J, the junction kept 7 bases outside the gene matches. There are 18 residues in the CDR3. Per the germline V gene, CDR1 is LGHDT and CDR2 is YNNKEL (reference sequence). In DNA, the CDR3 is TGTGCCAGCAGCCATGGGACAGGCAGAAGCTCTGGGGCCAACGTCCTGACTTTC. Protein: CASSHGTGRSSGANVLTF.

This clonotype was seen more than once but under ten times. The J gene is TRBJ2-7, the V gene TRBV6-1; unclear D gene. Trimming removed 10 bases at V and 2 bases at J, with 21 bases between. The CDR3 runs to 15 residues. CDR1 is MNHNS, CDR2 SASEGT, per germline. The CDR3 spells CATLGPQNPTYEQYF. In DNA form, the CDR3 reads TGTGCCACCCTAGGGCCACAGAATCCTACCTACGAGCAGTACTTC.

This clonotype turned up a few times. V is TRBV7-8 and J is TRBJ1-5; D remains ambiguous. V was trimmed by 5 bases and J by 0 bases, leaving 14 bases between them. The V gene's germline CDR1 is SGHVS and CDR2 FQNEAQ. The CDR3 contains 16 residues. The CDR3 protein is CASSTFSVYSNQPQHF. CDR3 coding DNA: TGTGCCAGCAGCACATTCAGCGTATATAGCAATCAGCCCCAGCATTTT.

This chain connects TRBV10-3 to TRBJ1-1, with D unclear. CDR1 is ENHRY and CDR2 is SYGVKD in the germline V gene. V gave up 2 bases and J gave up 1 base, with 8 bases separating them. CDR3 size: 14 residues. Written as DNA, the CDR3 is TGTGCCATCAGTGAGCGGTCAGCGAACACTGAAGCTTTCTTT. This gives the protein CAISERSANTEAFF.